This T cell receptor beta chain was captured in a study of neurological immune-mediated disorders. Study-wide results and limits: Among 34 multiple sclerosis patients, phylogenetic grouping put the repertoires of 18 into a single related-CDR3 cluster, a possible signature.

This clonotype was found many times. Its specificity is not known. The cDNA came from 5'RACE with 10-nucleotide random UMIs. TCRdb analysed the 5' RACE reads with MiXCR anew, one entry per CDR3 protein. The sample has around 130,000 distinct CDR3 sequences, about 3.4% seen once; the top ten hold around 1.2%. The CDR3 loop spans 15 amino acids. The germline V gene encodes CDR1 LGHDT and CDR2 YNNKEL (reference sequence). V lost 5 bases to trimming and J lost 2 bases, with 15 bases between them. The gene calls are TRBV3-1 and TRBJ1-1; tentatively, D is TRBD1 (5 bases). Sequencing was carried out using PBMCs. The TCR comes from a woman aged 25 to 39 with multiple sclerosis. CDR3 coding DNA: TGTGCCAGCAGCGTTATCCAGGGCAGCAACACTGAAGCTTTCTTT. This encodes CASSVIQGSNTEAFF.